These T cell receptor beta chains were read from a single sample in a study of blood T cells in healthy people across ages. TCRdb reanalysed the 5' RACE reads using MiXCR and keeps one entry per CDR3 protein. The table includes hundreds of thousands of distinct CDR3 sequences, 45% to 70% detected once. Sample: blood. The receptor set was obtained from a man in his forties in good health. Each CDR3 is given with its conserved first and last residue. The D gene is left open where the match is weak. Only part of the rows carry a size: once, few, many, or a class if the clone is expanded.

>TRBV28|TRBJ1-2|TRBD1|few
CASSPPGQGPSLSGYTF
TGTGCCAGCAGCCCTCCCGGACAGGGCCCATCCCTCTCTGGCTACACCTTC
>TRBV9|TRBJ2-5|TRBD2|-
CASSVATSGQETQYF
TGTGCCAGCAGCGTAGCAACTAGCGGGCAAGAGACCCAGTACTTC
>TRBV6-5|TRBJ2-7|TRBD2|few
CASGLAGGPLLGEQYF
TGTGCCAGCGGGCTAGCGGGAGGGCCCCTTTTGGGCGAGCAGTACTTC
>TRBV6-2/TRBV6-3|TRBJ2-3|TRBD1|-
CASSTRGRQGGTDTQYF
TGTGCCAGCAGTACTAGGGGAAGACAGGGAGGCACAGATACGCAGTATTTT
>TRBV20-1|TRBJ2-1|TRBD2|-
CSARDGLASSYNEQFF
TGCAGTGCTAGGGACGGACTAGCTTCATCCTACAATGAGCAGTTCTTC
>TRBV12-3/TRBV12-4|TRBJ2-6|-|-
CASSGWDKSSGANVLTF
TGTGCCAGCAGTGGGTGGGACAAGAGCTCTGGGGCCAACGTCCTGACTTTC
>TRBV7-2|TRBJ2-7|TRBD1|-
CAGSYPTGGDKQYF
TGTGCCGGCAGCTACCCAACAGGGGGCGACAAGCAGTACTTC
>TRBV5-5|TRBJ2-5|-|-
CASSLGTQTQYF
TGTGCCAGCAGCTTGGGGACCCAGACCCAGTACTTC
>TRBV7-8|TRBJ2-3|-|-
CASSLAPPDRTDTQYF
TGCGCCAGCAGCTTAGCGCCTCCTGACCGCACAGATACGCAGTATTTT
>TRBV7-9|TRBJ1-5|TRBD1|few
CASSSQGGRGQPQHF
TGTGCCAGCAGCTCCCAAGGGGGCAGAGGTCAGCCCCAGCATTTT
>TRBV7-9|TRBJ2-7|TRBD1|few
CASSKTPGGSPYEQYF
TGTGCCAGCAGTAAAACTCCAGGGGGCAGCCCTTACGAGCAGTACTTC
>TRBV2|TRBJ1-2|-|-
CASGPHYGYTF
TGTGCCAGCGGACCCCACTATGGCTACACCTTC
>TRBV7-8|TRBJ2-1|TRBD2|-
CASSLDSVVGRWNEQFF
TGTGCCAGCAGCTTAGACTCGGTAGTCGGGAGGTGGAATGAGCAGTTCTTC
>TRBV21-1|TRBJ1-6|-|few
CASSRRQGMRAPSSYNSPLHF
TGTGCCAGCAGCAGAAGACAGGGGATGCGCGCCCCGAGCTCCTATAATTCACCCCTCCACTTT
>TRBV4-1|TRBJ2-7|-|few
CASSQDRGVLYEQYF
TGCGCCAGCAGCCAAGACAGGGGGGTCCTCTACGAGCAGTACTTC
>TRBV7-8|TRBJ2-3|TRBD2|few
CASSLAAGETDTQYF
TGTGCCAGCAGCTTAGCGGCGGGGGAAACAGATACGCAGTATTTT
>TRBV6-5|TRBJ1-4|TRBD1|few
CASSSQGASTNEKLFF
TGTGCCAGCAGTTCACAGGGGGCGTCAACTAATGAAAAACTGTTTTTT